What follows describes a single TCR beta chain. The data are from a study of shared T cell receptors in the human thymus. Trimming at V came to 5 bases and at J to 1 base, leaving 5 bases not matched to a gene. Germline V gene lookup returns CDR1 SSHAT and CDR2 FNYEAQ (reference sequence). The CDR3 is made up of 14 amino acids. Using immunoSEQ multiplex PCR, the repertoire was profiled, and TCRdb retains in-frame clones only, with some absent. The sample consists of about 500,000 clones, around 78% of them appearing once. These data were also filed under a second study, of human thymus T cells.

The chain recombines TRBV7-7 with TRBJ2-7, with TRBD1 identical over 7 bases. This TCR was sampled from a boy under three years old with a congenital heart defect. What was sequenced was thymocytes. CDR3 in DNA: TGTGCCAGCAGCCTTGAGACAGGGTCCTACGAGCAGTACTTC. This codes for CASSLETGSYEQYF.